Below, 6 T cell receptor beta chains from the same sample are listed, as sequenced in a study of cytomegalovirus exposure and HLA in healthy donors (TCRdb year 2017). The library was produced with the immunoSEQ multiplex PCR assay. TCRdb retrieved this table from immuneACCESS and kept in-frame rearrangements only. Not all clones are present; in checked studies, unresolved V genes account for under half, and no reason is known for the remainder. In this sample the table shows tens of thousands of clones, around 97% of which occur a single time. The ten largest make up roughly 1.5% of the sample. Sample: PBMCs. The receptors were gathered from a woman younger than 35 in good health and CMV-seropositive.

This chain uses TRBV2 with TRBJ2-1; D gene uncertain. Trimming took off 7 bases at V and 8 bases at J, with 15 bases between the two ends. There are 13 residues in the CDR3. Germline lookup yields CDR1 SNHLY and CDR2 FYNNEI. The CDR3 reads CASIFRIRHEQFF. The CDR3 nucleotides are TGTGCCAGCATTTTCAGGATCCGCCATGAGCAGTTCTTC. Variable domain in full (rest from reference TRBV2 and TRBJ2-1): EPEVTQTPSHQVTQMGQEVILRCVPISNHLYFYWYRQILGQKVEFLVSFYNNEISEKSEIFDDQFSVERPDGSNFTLKIRSTKLEDSAMYFCASIFRIRHEQFFGPGTRLTVL.

This chain uses TRBV5-4 with TRBJ1-5, with a tentative D call TRBD1 (6 bases). V was cut by 0 bases and J by 2 bases, with 12 bases left in between. Germline V gene data show CDR1 as SGHNT and CDR2 as YYREEE (reference sequence). This CDR3 contains 16 residues. The CDR3 DNA follows: TGTGCCAGCAGCTTGGAGACGGGACATTGCAATCAGCCCCAGCATTTT. Its translation is CASSLETGHCNQPQHF.

The rearrangement links TRBV27 to TRBJ1-1; TRBD1 aligns across 12 bases. The CDR3 has 17 amino acids. Per the germline V gene, CDR1 is MNHEY and CDR2 is SMNVEV (reference sequence). V dropped 5 bases and J dropped 6; count of bases not matched to a gene: 13. This chain's CDR3 is CASSPRDRGRGRAEAFF. The CDR3 bases are TGTGCCAGCAGTCCCAGGGACAGGGGGCGCGGGAGGGCTGAAGCTTTCTTT.

This sequence joins TRBV2 and TRBJ2-7; no clear D. This CDR3 contains 12 residues. Per germline, CDR1 SNHLY and CDR2 FYNNEI. The V and J ends lost 2 bases and 7 bases respectively, with 9 bases between them. This CDR3 is CASSETTVEQYF. CDR3 nucleotides: TGTGCCAGCAGTGAAACAACAGTTGAGCAGTACTTC.

This chain uses TRBV6-5 with TRBJ1-1, with TRBD1 identical over 9 bases. The length of the CDR3 is 14 residues. Germline-derived CDR1 and CDR2 are MNHEY and SVGAGI. With 6 bases clipped from V and 2 bases from J, the junction kept 4 bases outside the gene matches. In nucleotides, the CDR3 is TGTGCCAGCAGACCGGACAGGGGAAACACTGAAGCTTTCTTT. It yields the protein CASRPDRGNTEAFF.

The chain has TRBV2 and TRBJ2-7, with D perhaps matching TRBD2 (6 bases). V gave up 3 bases and J gave up 6 bases, with 12 bases separating them. Germline values: CDR1 SNHLY, CDR2 FYNNEI. The CDR3 sequence is 13 residues long. In DNA, the CDR3 is TGTGCCAGCAGTGACGGGGGAATAAGCGAGCAGTACTTC. Translation gives CASSDGGISEQYF.